This T cell receptor (beta chain) is from a study of T cell changes during pregnancy in multiple sclerosis. The CDR3 sequence is 16 residues long. Germline-derived CDR1 and CDR2 are ENHRY and SYGVKD. V shed 5 bases, J shed 8 bases, and the junction held 8 bases outside the gene matches. Libraries were prepared by immunoSEQ multiplex PCR; TCRdb keeps only in-frame clonotypes and omits some of them. Of 65,000 to 85,000 clones listed, about 93% are singletons. This clone is a singleton in its sample. Sequencing was performed on CD4+ T cells from peripheral blood mononuclear cells, taken after pregnancy. The sequence came from a female donor with multiple sclerosis, enrolled in a pregnancy study. The chain is built from TRBV10-3 and TRBJ2-1; 14 nucleotides align to TRBD2. The CDR3 here is CAISQGTSGRRHEQFF. DNA for the CDR3: TGTGCCATCAGTCAGGGGACTAGCGGGAGAAGGCATGAGCAGTTCTTC.